Listed below are T cell receptor beta chains from one sample, sequenced in a study of T cell responses to AZD1222 COVID-19 vaccine. Sequencing used immunoSEQ multiplex PCR; TCRdb keeps in-frame clones, though not all of them. The data show roughly 180,000 clones, with 80% to 90% seen just once and 6% to 8% held by the top ten. The source material was peripheral blood, sampled on day 0 of AZD1222 vaccination. These receptors all come from an adult in good health. The CDR3 runs from the conserved cysteine through the conserved F or W. D genes are given only for firm matches. Clone size is given for some rows only: seen once, a few or many times, or a class if the clone is expanded.

J,V,D,size,CDR3
TRBJ1-6,TRBV10-3,TRBD1,.,CAISEGRDGQGSGPLHF
TRBJ1-3,TRBV15,TRBD1,.,CATSRGGTGGPNTIYF
TRBJ1-2,TRBV29-1,TRBD1,.,CSVDRDRGDGYTF
TRBJ2-1,TRBV10-3,.,.,CAISDEGEQFF
TRBJ1-1,TRBV5-1,TRBD1,.,CASSLEYRGQTEAFF
TRBJ2-1,TRBV5-5,.,.,CASSPPPKNNEQFF
TRBJ1-1,TRBV11-2,.,.,CASSLEMHAEAFF
TRBJ1-3,TRBV27,TRBD1,.,CASSKTGAGNTIYF
TRBJ2-5,TRBV2,TRBD1,.,CASSLTGDQETQYF
TRBJ1-1,TRBV5-1,.,.,CASSSRMNTEAFF
TRBJ2-7,TRBV6-2/TRBV6-3,.,.,CASSYASYEQYF
TRBJ1-1,TRBV11-1,.,.,CASSLRRGDTEAFF
TRBJ1-2,TRBV7-9,.,.,CASSLEGRLANYGYTF
TRBJ2-1,TRBV30,.,.,CAWREGPRKGQFF
TRBJ1-6,TRBV19,.,.,CASSIGTGTTFNSPLHF
TRBJ1-2,TRBV5-4,TRBD1,few,CASSLSTGGLYGYTF
TRBJ1-2,TRBV4-2,.,.,CASSQPGPRLTF
TRBJ1-1,TRBV5-8,TRBD1,.,CASSLARGLRAEAFF
TRBJ2-2,TRBV29-1,TRBD1,.,CSVGAPGQGAPGELFF
TRBJ2-1,TRBV18,.,.,CASSPSPIYNEQFF
TRBJ2-5,TRBV5-6,.,.,CASSLDRQETQYF
TRBJ2-2,TRBV11-3,.,.,CASSLKGTSLAGELFF
TRBJ1-6,TRBV7-8,.,.,CASSRQQEPLHF
TRBJ1-1,TRBV6-5,.,.,CASSSTWGANTEAFF
TRBJ2-3,TRBV19,.,.,CASSIAGADTQYF